Each of the 8 T cell receptor beta chains below was sequenced from the same sample in a study of cytomegalovirus exposure and HLA in healthy donors. A multiplex PCR was run with 60 Vbeta primers and 13 Jbeta primers. This table comes from immunoSEQ multiplex PCR, and its TCRdb copy is limited to in-frame clones, with some not included. The table includes about 140,000 clones, 75% to 85% detected once. Source material: PBMCs. Receptors originate from a woman between 45 and 65 years old in good health and CMV-seropositive.

In its sample, this clone was seen once. The genes are TRBV4-3 and TRBJ2-1; 9 bases align to TRBD2. The CDR3 sequence is 15 residues long. Germline V CDR1 and CDR2: LGHNA, YSLEER. After removal of 4 bases from V and 9 bases from J, the junction contained 10 bases not matched to a gene. CDR3 in DNA: TGCGCCAGCAGCCCAGCGGGGGGACTCGAATTTGAGCAGTTCTTC. Protein product: CASSPAGGLEFEQFF.

V usage is TRBV7-3 and J usage is TRBJ2-3; 13 nucleotides agree with TRBD2. This CDR3 comprises 16 residues. The V gene end was trimmed by 5 bases and the J gene end by 5 bases; junction bases not matched to a gene: 7. Germline V lookup: CDR1 SGHTA, CDR2 FQGTGA. CDR3 coding DNA: TGTGCCAGCAGCCGTACTAGCGGGGGGGGTCAAGATACGCAGTATTTT. Its protein product is CASSRTSGGGQDTQYF.

The rearrangement uses TRBV11-2 and TRBJ1-1; D unclear. V dropped 0 bases and J dropped 0 bases, with 8 bases sitting between them. Germline V gene sequence: CDR1 SGHAT, CDR2 FQNNGV. The CDR3 has 15 residues. CDR3 amino acids: CASSLDSAMNTEAFF. The CDR3 nucleotides are TGTGCCAGCAGCTTAGACAGCGCAATGAACACTGAAGCTTTCTTT.

This clone was recorded a few times. The gene calls are TRBV4-3 and TRBJ1-1; no firm D call. The CDR3 runs 15 residues. Per the germline V gene, CDR1 is LGHNA and CDR2 is YSLEER. Trimming removed 2 bases from V and 2 bases from J, with 12 bases in between. The CDR3 nucleotides read TGCGCCAGCAGCCAATCTTCCGGAGGAAACACTGAAGCTTTCTTT. Its protein is CASSQSSGGNTEAFF.

This chain uses TRBV9 with TRBJ2-5; possible D gene TRBD1, 6 bases. Germline lookup yields CDR1 SGDLS and CDR2 YYNGEE. Trimming took 0 bases from V and 9 from J, leaving 21 bases between them. The CDR3 has 16 amino acids. In nucleotides, the CDR3 is TGTGCCAGCAGCGTAGGGACAGCTGAGGGGTTAGGGGCCCAGTACTTC. Translated, it gives CASSVGTAEGLGAQYF.

The genes are TRBV11-3 and TRBJ2-2; possible D gene TRBD2, 5 bases. Germline CDR1 SGHNT, CDR2 YENEEA. The V and J ends lost 2 bases and 0 bases respectively, with 10 bases between them. This CDR3 has 16 amino acids. The CDR3 is CASSLRSGTNTGELFF. DNA for the CDR3: TGTGCCAGCAGCTTAAGATCCGGGACGAACACCGGGGAGCTGTTTTTT.

The chain is built from TRBV7-9 and TRBJ2-7; 10 nucleotides align to TRBD1. CDR1 and CDR2 from the germline V gene are SEHNR and FQNEAQ (reference sequence). The V and J ends lost 6 bases and 4 bases, in that order; junction bases with no gene match: 9. The CDR3 is 15 amino acids. The CDR3 region has the DNA TGTGCCAGCAGTTTTGGGGACAGGGGAGGGTACGAGCAGTACTTC. Protein sequence: CASSFGDRGGYEQYF. Full variable domain (remainder filled in from reference TRBV7-9 and TRBJ2-7): DTGVSQNPRHKITKRGQNVTFRCDPISEHNRLYWYRQTLGQGPEFLTYFQNEAQLEKSRLLSDRFSAERPKGSFSTLEIQRTEQGDSAMYLCASSFGDRGGYEQYFGPGTRLTVT.

This chain uses TRBV30 with TRBJ2-7; D is ambiguous. V was cut by 0 bases and J by 4 bases, with 4 bases left in between. CDR3 length: 11 amino acids. Germline loops: CDR1 GTSNPN, CDR2 SVGIG (reference sequence). The DNA for the CDR3 is TGTGCCTGGAGTGTATCTTACGAGCAGTACTTC. Translation gives CAWSVSYEQYF.